Listed below are T cell receptor beta chains from one sample, sequenced in a study of blood T cell repertoires in COVID-19. The repertoire was sequenced with immunoSEQ multiplex PCR; TCRdb's copy has only in-frame clones and lacks some. The sample shows about 480,000 clones, roughly 87% of them seen only once. The sample taken for sequencing was peripheral blood. Receptor source: a man between 18 and 29 years old with COVID-19, enrolled during active disease. The CDR3 runs from the conserved cysteine through the conserved F or W. A D gene is named only where the DNA matches it firmly. Only some rows state a clone size, as once, few, many or a class for expanded clones.

>.|TRBV7-9|.|15|TRBJ2-7
CASSPLGGSSYEQYF
TGTGCCAGCAGCCCCCTCGGAGGGAGCTCCTACGAGCAGTACTTC
>TRBD1|TRBV2|.|13|TRBJ1-5
CASGVQGDQPQHF
TGTGCCAGCGGGGTCCAGGGGGATCAGCCCCAGCATTTT
>.|TRBV23-1|.|16|TRBJ2-2
CASSLPRGRDSGELFF
TGCGCCAGCAGTCTACCCCGTGGTAGGGACTCCGGGGAGCTGTTTTTT
>TRBD1|TRBV5-1|.|13|TRBJ1-1
CASRQGINTEAFF
TGCGCCAGCCGACAGGGTATTAACACTGAAGCTTTCTTT
>.|TRBV4-2|.|14|TRBJ2-1
CASSPRLAYNEQFF
TGTGCCAGCAGCCCCCGACTAGCCTACAATGAGCAGTTCTTC
>.|TRBV11-2|.|14|TRBJ1-6
CASSLDMAVSPLHF
TGTGCCAGCAGCTTAGATATGGCGGTTTCACCCCTCCACTTT
>.|TRBV12-3/TRBV12-4|.|13|TRBJ1-5
CASSLLDNQPQHF
TGTGCCAGCAGTTTACTAGACAATCAGCCCCAGCATTTT
>TRBD1|TRBV6-5|few|14|TRBJ1-6
CASSNQDRVEPLHF
TGTGCCAGCAGTAACCAGGACAGGGTCGAGCCCCTCCACTTT
>TRBD1|TRBV3-1/TRBV3-2|.|15|TRBJ1-1
CASSRPGQGAGGAFF
TGTGCCAGCAGCCGGCCGGGACAGGGGGCAGGGGGAGCTTTCTTT
>TRBD1|TRBV5-1|once|12|TRBJ1-2
CASSFGDRDYTF
TGCGCCAGCAGCTTTGGCGACAGGGACTACACCTTC
>.|TRBV3-1/TRBV3-2|.|13|TRBJ2-7
CASSPHGGVEQYF
TGTGCCAGCAGCCCCCACGGAGGGGTGGAGCAGTACTTC
>TRBD1|TRBV5-1|.|14|TRBJ1-3
CASSQGAFGNTIYF
TGCGCCAGCAGCCAGGGGGCCTTCGGAAACACCATATATTTT
>.|TRBV5-4|.|15|TRBJ1-1
CASSPQEFWAGEAFF
TGTGCCAGCAGCCCCCAGGAATTCTGGGCAGGGGAGGCTTTCTTT
>.|TRBV19|.|17|TRBJ2-5
CASSRSPLSSAQETQYF
TGTGCCAGTAGCCGGTCTCCCCTTTCTAGCGCCCAAGAGACCCAGTACTTC
>.|TRBV20-1|.|11|TRBJ1-1
CSAKLSQDAFF
TGCAGTGCTAAGCTTTCCCAGGATGCTTTCTTT
>.|TRBV11-2|.|13|TRBJ1-6
CASSLAVRSPLHF
TGTGCCAGCAGCTTAGCGGTACGATCACCCCTCCACTTT
>.|TRBV20-1|.|11|TRBJ2-3
CSAQHTDTQYF
TGCAGTGCTCAACACACAGATACGCAGTATTTT
>.|TRBV10-3|.|14|TRBJ2-7
CAIRPSNYSYEQYF
TGTGCCATCAGGCCTTCCAACTACTCCTACGAGCAGTACTTC
>.|TRBV19|.|12|TRBJ1-2
CASSRRNYGYTF
TGTGCCAGTAGTAGGAGGAACTATGGCTACACCTTC
>TRBD2|TRBV5-4|.|18|TRBJ2-1
CASSGGASGTASYNEQFF
TGTGCCAGCAGCGGCGGCGCTAGCGGGACCGCCTCCTACAATGAGCAGTTCTTC
>TRBD1|TRBV19|.|14|TRBJ1-1
CASSIGRGTTEAFF
TGTGCCAGTAGTATCGGCAGGGGGACGACTGAAGCTTTCTTT
>TRBD1|TRBV6-1|.|15|TRBJ2-3
CASSETGASTDTQYF
TGTGCCAGCAGTGAGACAGGGGCTAGCACAGATACGCAGTATTTT
>TRBD1|TRBV6-5|.|13|TRBJ2-5
CASRRDRGETQYF
TGTGCCAGCAGACGGGACAGGGGGGAGACCCAGTACTTC
>.|TRBV24-1|once|14|TRBJ2-7
CATSDTGTPYEQYF
TGTGCCACCAGTGATACAGGGACGCCTTACGAGCAGTACTTC
>.|TRBV6-5|.|15|TRBJ2-7
CASRPTGVSTYEQYF
TGTGCCAGCAGGCCGACAGGCGTGTCAACCTACGAGCAGTACTTC
>TRBD2|TRBV18|.|18|TRBJ2-2
CASSTGRDGSLNTGELFF
TGTGCCAGCTCAACGGGGAGGGACGGCTCTTTAAACACCGGGGAGCTGTTTTTT
>TRBD2|TRBV25-1|.|15|TRBJ2-2
CASSDGLAGRGELFF
TGTGCCAGCAGTGACGGACTAGCGGGGAGGGGGGAGCTGTTTTTT
>.|TRBV18|.|14|TRBJ1-2
CASSPPLIDYGYTF
TGTGCCAGCTCACCACCGTTGATAGACTATGGCTACACCTTC
>TRBD2|TRBV18|.|15|TRBJ2-7
CASSRGTSVNYEQYF
TGTGCCAGCTCTCGCGGGACTAGCGTTAACTACGAGCAGTACTTC
>.|TRBV7-2|.|14|TRBJ1-4
CASSLAGTNEKLFF
TGTGCCAGCAGCCTTGCGGGGACGAATGAAAAACTGTTTTTT
>TRBD1|TRBV6-1|.|17|TRBJ2-7
CASSEAWGQGKGYEQYF
TGTGCCAGCAGTGAAGCGTGGGGACAGGGTAAAGGCTACGAGCAGTACTTC
>.|TRBV2|.|14|TRBJ2-3
CASSETGTAVTQYF
TGTGCCAGCAGTGAAACGGGGACTGCAGTTACGCAGTATTTT
>.|TRBV12-2|.|12|TRBJ1-1
CASRAGVTEAFF
TGTGCAAGTCGCGCCGGAGTTACTGAAGCTTTCTTT
>.|TRBV19|.|14|TRBJ1-5
CASSPWGGNQPQHF
TGTGCCAGTAGCCCCTGGGGGGGGAATCAGCCCCAGCATTTT
>TRBD1|TRBV5-1|.|14|TRBJ2-3
CASSLQGASDTQYF
TGCGCCAGCAGCTTACAGGGGGCGTCGGATACGCAGTATTTT
>.|TRBV13|.|14|TRBJ1-2
CASSLGTPRGGYTF
TGTGCCAGCAGCCTCGGGACACCCCGGGGAGGCTACACCTTC
>TRBD1|TRBV7-8|.|18|TRBJ2-1
CASSLGGRDRESLNEQFF
TGTGCCAGCAGCTTGGGGGGCAGGGACAGGGAATCCCTCAATGAGCAGTTCTTC
>TRBD1|TRBV6-5|.|15|TRBJ1-1
CASRARTGVETEAFF
TGTGCCAGCAGAGCGAGAACAGGGGTGGAGACTGAAGCTTTCTTT
>.|TRBV19|.|13|TRBJ2-7
CASRSQGTYEQYF
TGTGCCAGCCGGAGCCAGGGGACCTACGAGCAGTACTTC
>.|TRBV19|.|16|TRBJ2-3
CASQGAGALRRDTQYF
TGTGCCAGCCAGGGGGCGGGAGCCTTACGTAGGGATACGCAGTATTTT
>TRBD1|TRBV9|.|14|TRBJ1-2
CASSPRTGGGGYTF
TGTGCCAGCAGCCCTAGAACAGGGGGCGGGGGCTACACCTTC
>.|TRBV11-2|.|15|TRBJ2-7
CASTKSGGTSYEQYF
TGTGCCAGCACCAAAAGTGGGGGGACCTCCTACGAGCAGTACTTC
>.|TRBV11-3|.|12|TRBJ2-5
CASSLQSGLVYF
TGTGCCAGCAGCTTACAATCGGGACTGGTGTACTTC
>.|TRBV19|.|16|TRBJ1-5
CASSIAAAYSNQPQHF
TGTGCCAGTAGTATTGCGGCCGCGTATAGCAATCAGCCCCAGCATTTT
>TRBD2|TRBV18|once|15|TRBJ2-5
CASSPPGLGKETQYF
TGTGCCAGCTCACCGCCGGGACTAGGGAAAGAGACCCAGTACTTC
>TRBD2|TRBV2|.|16|TRBJ2-1
CASSEASGLATNEQFF
TGTGCCAGCAGTGAAGCGTCGGGACTAGCTACCAATGAGCAGTTCTTC
>TRBD1|TRBV6-5|.|14|TRBJ1-3
CASSTGGAGNTIYF
TGTGCCAGCAGCACAGGGGGCGCGGGAAACACCATATATTTT
>.|TRBV19|.|14|TRBJ1-2
CASSKEAANYGYTF
TGTGCCAGTTCAAAGGAAGCGGCTAACTATGGCTACACCTTC
>TRBD1|TRBV10-1|.|13|TRBJ2-1
CASSAGGYNEQFF
TGCGCCAGCAGTGCAGGGGGCTACAATGAGCAGTTCTTC
>.|TRBV19|.|15|TRBJ2-1
CASSASSRSLNEQFF
TGTGCCAGTAGTGCCTCCTCTAGGAGCCTCAATGAGCAGTTCTTC
>.|TRBV6-2/TRBV6-3|.|14|TRBJ2-7
CASSYPEGAKEQYF
TGTGCCAGCAGTTACCCCGAGGGCGCTAAGGAGCAGTACTTC
>.|TRBV5-4|.|13|TRBJ1-2
CASSPWTAYGYTF
TGTGCCAGCAGCCCTTGGACAGCCTATGGCTACACCTTC
>.|TRBV10-1|.|17|TRBJ2-4
CASSEVMRSVAKNIQYF
TGCGCCAGCAGTGAGGTTATGCGGTCGGTAGCCAAAAACATTCAGTACTTC
>TRBD1|TRBV7-9|.|13|TRBJ1-1
CASSFYRGTEAFF
TGTGCCAGCAGCTTTTACAGGGGCACTGAAGCTTTCTTT
>TRBD1|TRBV4-1|few|19|TRBJ2-1
CASSPGTGRAGSSYNEQFF
TGCGCCAGCAGCCCCGGGACAGGGAGAGCGGGGAGCTCCTACAATGAGCAGTTCTTC
>.|TRBV27|.|14|TRBJ2-7
CASSFATAPYEQYF
TGTGCCAGCAGTTTTGCAACAGCACCCTACGAGCAGTACTTC
>TRBD2|TRBV5-1|.|15|TRBJ2-3
CASSIGRGARDTQYF
TGCGCCAGCAGTATTGGGCGGGGGGCCAGGGATACGCAGTATTTT
>TRBD2|TRBV2|once|16|TRBJ2-2
CASRLLAGGPTGELFF
TGTGCCAGCAGGCTACTAGCGGGGGGGCCAACCGGGGAGCTGTTTTTT
>.|TRBV23-1|.|16|TRBJ1-2
CASSQSNAGGNYGYTF
TGCGCCAGCAGTCAATCTAACGCCGGAGGTAACTATGGCTACACCTTC
>TRBD1|TRBV5-3|.|17|TRBJ1-1
CARSLAKYKGANTEAFF
TGTGCCAGAAGCTTGGCCAAATATAAGGGGGCGAACACTGAAGCTTTCTTT